A selection of T cell receptor beta chains follows, all from one sample in a study of patients and donors after allogeneic stem cell transplantation. TCRdb reprocessed the RT-PCR reads with MiXCR, giving one entry per CDR3 protein. The sample contains approximately 170,000 distinct CDR3 sequences, over 25% of which appear only once. The sequenced material came from blood, either unsorted or a sorted T cell fraction (not recorded which). These receptors were taken from a human donor who was either an allogeneic HSCT recipient or a stem cell or donor lymphocyte infusion donor (not recorded which). It is not recorded whose cells these are; they may come from a transplant donor. The CDR3 runs from the conserved cysteine through the conserved F or W. Clone size is not always given. Where it is, it says once, few, many or a class for expanded clones.

few,TRBV12-3/TRBV12-4,TRBJ1-2,CASRRGDRGYTF
NA,TRBV7-9,TRBJ2-1,CASAWGQNEQFF
few,TRBV7-2,TRBJ1-4,CASSSRGTGGEKLFF
few,TRBV7-8,TRBJ2-5,CASSFRAGGETQYF
few,TRBV7-2,TRBJ2-3,CASSRSSGGLGDTQYF
NA,TRBV7-9,TRBJ2-1,CASTPEREAKYEQFF
many,TRBV2,TRBJ1-6,CASSDTGDYNSPLHF
few,TRBV29-1,TRBJ1-2,CSVRAAVNYGYTF
NA,TRBV14,TRBJ2-2,CASSQVLDYYTGELFF
many,TRBV5-8,TRBJ1-5,CASSLDDRGLSNQPQHF
NA,TRBV4-1,TRBJ1-1,CASSQGPLSFEAFF
NA,TRBV12-3/TRBV12-4,TRBJ2-3,CASSALPGPSGRTTDTQYF
NA,TRBV7-9,TRBJ2-1,CASSLRTSGFYNEQFF
few,TRBV15,TRBJ1-4,CATSRQGRNEKLFF
NA,TRBV7-7,TRBJ2-3,CASSSPPYGRAEDTQYF
NA,TRBV6-5,TRBJ2-7,CASSYSISPFLAEQYF
NA,TRBV27,TRBJ1-6,CATCWSLGSPLHF
few,TRBV7-2,TRBJ1-2,CASSPNFGYTF
NA,TRBV6-5,TRBJ2-7,CASSYSTGYEQYF
NA,TRBV25-1,TRBJ2-3,CASSVPGGATDTQYF
few,TRBV6-1,TRBJ2-7,CASRRLAGDSYEQYF
NA,TRBV10-3,TRBJ2-1,CAIRPDRANNEQFF
few,TRBV10-3,TRBJ2-7,CAISESPGPYEQYF
NA,TRBV29-1,TRBJ2-5,CSVEETGAQYF
NA,TRBV6-2/TRBV6-3,TRBJ2-2,CASTQDWAGSGELFF
few,TRBV4-2,TRBJ1-3,CASSQAVLPGGNTIYF
many,TRBV6-5,TRBJ2-1,CASSYTLAGGPYHEQFF
NA,TRBV6-5,TRBJ1-5,CASSYGQSNQPQHF
few,TRBV2,TRBJ2-4,CASSAGTPKNIQYF
NA,TRBV12-3/TRBV12-4,TRBJ2-5,CASSLGVQGRETQYF
NA,TRBV7-2,TRBJ1-2,CASSLAAPTGRGGYTF
NA,TRBV25-1,TRBJ2-7,CASSDERNPYEQYF
NA,TRBV11-3,TRBJ2-1,CASFNRESSYNEQFF
once,TRBV30,TRBJ2-4,CAWSVTVGNIQYF
few,TRBV7-2,TRBJ2-1,CASSFPGTVLYNEQFF
NA,TRBV12-3/TRBV12-4,TRBJ2-1,CASITSDNEQFF
few,TRBV10-3,TRBJ2-1,CAIRDFGTAGDNEQFF
NA,TRBV10-3,TRBJ1-1,CAISESWGTGITEAFF
NA,TRBV3-1,TRBJ2-7,CASSQDSLRHEQYF
NA,TRBV24-1,TRBJ2-3,CATSDLHAWDTQYF